Listed here are 9 T cell receptor beta chains from one sample, sequenced in a study of blood T cell repertoires in COVID-19. Profiling relied on immunoSEQ multiplex PCR, and the TCRdb table lists in-frame clones only, not all of them. The table includes about 200,000 clones, 85% to 90% detected once. Sample: peripheral blood. These receptors came from a man aged 18 to 30 with active or convalescent COVID-19.

For this clone: Other DNA sequences in the sample encode the same CDR3. V and J are TRBV3-1 (or the pseudogene TRBV3-2) and TRBJ1-1; tentatively, D is TRBD1 (6 bases). V lost 0 bases to trimming and J lost 4 bases, with 6 bases between them. Germline V lookup: CDR1 LGHDT, CDR2 YNNKEL (reference sequence). The CDR3 is made up of 13 amino acids. For the CDR3, the DNA is TGTGCCAGCAGCCAAGACAGGGGCACTGAAGCTTTCTTT. It codes for CASSQDRGTEAFF.

The chain couples TRBV18 to TRBJ1-1, with unresolved D. Deletions cut 8 bases from V and 3 bases from J, with 13 bases between. The CDR3 extends over 13 amino acids. The germline CDR1 and CDR2 sequences are KGHSH and LQKENI. CDR3 DNA sequence: TGTGCCAGCCTTAAAGAAGAGCACACTGAAGCTTTCTTT. Translated: CASLKEEHTEAFF.

The rearrangement uses TRBV30 and TRBJ1-2; D remains ambiguous. The CDR3 is 13 residues long. The V gene's germline CDR1 is GTSNPN and CDR2 SVGIG (reference sequence). The V end was cut by 0 bases, the J end by 4 bases, with 9 bases between. The CDR3 protein is CAWSVAGSYGYTF. For the CDR3, the DNA is TGTGCCTGGAGTGTTGCGGGTTCCTATGGCTACACCTTC.

This chain joins TRBV19 and TRBJ1-1, with 9 bases that match TRBD1. J gave up 4 bases and V 2 bases, and 5 bases lay outside the gene matches. The CDR3 sequence is 15 residues long. CDR1 is LNHDA and CDR2 is SQIVND in the germline V gene (reference sequence). Here the CDR3 DNA reads TGTGCCAGTAGTATAATACAGGGGGCGACCACTGAAGCTTTCTTT. Its protein is CASSIIQGATTEAFF. Variable domain in full (rest from reference TRBV19 and TRBJ1-1): DGGITQSPKYLFRKEGQNVTLSCEQNLNHDAMYWYRQDPGQGLRLIYYSQIVNDFQKGDIAEGYSVSREKKESFPLTVTSAQKNPTAFYLCASSIIQGATTEAFFGQGTRLTVV.

This chain connects TRBV7-3 to TRBJ2-7; D may be TRBD2 (5 bases). Germline V gives CDR1 SGHTA, CDR2 FQGTGA. The CDR3 runs 14 residues. V lost 5 bases, J lost 7 bases, and 18 bases lay in between. CDR3 DNA: TGTGCCAGCAGCCTTTATATGGACTCGGGGGAGCAGTACTTC. Residues: CASSLYMDSGEQYF.

The gene calls are TRBV24-1 and TRBJ2-3, with D possibly TRBD2 on 7 matching bases. Between the trimmed V and J ends, which lost 9 bases and 0 bases, there was a span of 15 bases. This CDR3 comprises 15 residues. CDR1 KGHDR and CDR2 SFDVKD come from the germline V gene. CDR3 nucleotide sequence: TGTGCCACCGGGAGGGGGAGAGGTAGCACAGATACGCAGTATTTT. This translates into CATGRGRGSTDTQYF.

The rearrangement uses TRBV5-4 and TRBJ2-6; D perhaps matches TRBD2 (6 bases). The CDR3 totals 17 residues. The V gene lost 2 bases and the J gene lost 0 bases, with 12 bases spanning the gap. CDR1 SGHNT and CDR2 YYREEE come from the germline V gene (reference sequence). CDR3 nucleotide sequence: TGTGCCAGCAGCTTACAGGACTACCACTCTGGGGCCAACGTCCTGACTTTC. Its protein is CASSLQDYHSGANVLTF.

This clone was seen just once. The chain links TRBV6-2 or TRBV6-3 to TRBJ2-5; D gene ambiguous. The CDR3 runs 14 residues. Germline V lookup: CDR1 MNHEY, CDR2 SVGEGT. With 2 bases removed from V and 0 bases from J, the gap between germline ends came to 7 bases. The CDR3 reads CASSYEADQETQYF. CDR3 sequence (DNA): TGTGCCAGCAGTTACGAGGCAGACCAAGAGACCCAGTACTTC.

The CDR3 reads CAWSGDYFGQYF. CDR3 nucleotide sequence: TGTGCCTGGAGTGGTGACTATTTCGGGCAGTACTTC. The V call is TRBV30, the J call TRBJ2-7; possible D gene TRBD2, 5 bases. V dropped 1 base and J dropped 9 bases, with 13 bases sitting between them. CDR1 GTSNPN and CDR2 SVGIG come from the germline V gene (reference sequence). CDR3 size: 12 residues.